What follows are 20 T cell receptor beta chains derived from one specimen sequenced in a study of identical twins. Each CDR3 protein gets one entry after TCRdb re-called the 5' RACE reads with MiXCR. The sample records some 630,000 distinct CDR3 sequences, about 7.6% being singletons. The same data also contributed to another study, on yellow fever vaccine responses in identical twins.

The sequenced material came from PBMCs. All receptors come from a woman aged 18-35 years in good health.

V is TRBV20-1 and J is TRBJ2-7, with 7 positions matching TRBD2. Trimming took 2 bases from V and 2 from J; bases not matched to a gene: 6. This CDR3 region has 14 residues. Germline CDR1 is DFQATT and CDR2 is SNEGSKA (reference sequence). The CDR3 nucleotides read TGCAGTGCTAGACCGACCAGCGGGACCTACGAGCAGTACTTC. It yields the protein CSARPTSGTYEQYF.

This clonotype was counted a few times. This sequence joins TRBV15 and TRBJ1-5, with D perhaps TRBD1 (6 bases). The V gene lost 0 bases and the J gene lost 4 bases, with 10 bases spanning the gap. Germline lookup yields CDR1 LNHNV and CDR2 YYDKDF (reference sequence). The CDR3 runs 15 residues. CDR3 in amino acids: CATSRDTQGNQPQHF. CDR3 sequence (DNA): TGTGCCACCAGCAGAGACACCCAGGGGAATCAGCCCCAGCATTTT.

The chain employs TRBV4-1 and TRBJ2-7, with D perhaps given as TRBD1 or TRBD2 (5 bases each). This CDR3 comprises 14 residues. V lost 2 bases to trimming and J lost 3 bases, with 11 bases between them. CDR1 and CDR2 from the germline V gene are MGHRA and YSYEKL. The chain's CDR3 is CASSQPGRSYEQYV. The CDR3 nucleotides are TGCGCCAGCAGCCAACCGGGACGCAGCTACGAGCAGTACGTC.

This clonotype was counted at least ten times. As DNA, the CDR3 is TGCAGTGCTAGAGTGGGGAATACTCACACAGATACGCAGTATTTT. Its translation is CSARVGNTHTDTQYF. The chain has TRBV20-1 and TRBJ2-3; D uncertain. Germline V gives CDR1 DFQATT, CDR2 SNEGSKA (reference sequence). Trimming took 1 base from V and 2 from J, leaving 13 bases between them. This CDR3 comprises 15 residues.

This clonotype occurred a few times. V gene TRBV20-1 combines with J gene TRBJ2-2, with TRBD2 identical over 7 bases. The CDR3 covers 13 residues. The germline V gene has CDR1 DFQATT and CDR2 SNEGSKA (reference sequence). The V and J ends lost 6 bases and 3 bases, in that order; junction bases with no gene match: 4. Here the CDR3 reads CSAITSDTGELFF. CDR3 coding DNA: TGCAGTGCAATTACTAGCGACACCGGGGAGCTGTTTTTT.

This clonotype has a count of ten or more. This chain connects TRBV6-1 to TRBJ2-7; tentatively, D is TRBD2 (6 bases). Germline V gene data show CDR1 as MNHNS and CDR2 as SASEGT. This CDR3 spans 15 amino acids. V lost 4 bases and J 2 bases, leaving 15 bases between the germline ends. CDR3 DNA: TGTGCCAGCAGTGCTGTACCGGGAGAGCCCTACGAGCAGTACTTC. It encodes CASSAVPGEPYEQYF.

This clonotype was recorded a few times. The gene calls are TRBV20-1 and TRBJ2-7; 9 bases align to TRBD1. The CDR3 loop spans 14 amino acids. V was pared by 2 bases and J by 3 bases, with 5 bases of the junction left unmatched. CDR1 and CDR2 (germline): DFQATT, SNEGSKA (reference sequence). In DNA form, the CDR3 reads TGCAGTGCTAGACCCCTGGACAGGGGCTACGAGCAGTACGTC. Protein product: CSARPLDRGYEQYV.

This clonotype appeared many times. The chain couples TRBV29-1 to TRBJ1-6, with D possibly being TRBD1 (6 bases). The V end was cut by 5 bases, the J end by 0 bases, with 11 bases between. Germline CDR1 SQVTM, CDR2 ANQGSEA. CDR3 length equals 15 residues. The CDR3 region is CSVRQDSSYNSPLHF. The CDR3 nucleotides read TGCAGCGTTCGACAGGATAGCTCCTATAATTCACCCCTCCACTTT.

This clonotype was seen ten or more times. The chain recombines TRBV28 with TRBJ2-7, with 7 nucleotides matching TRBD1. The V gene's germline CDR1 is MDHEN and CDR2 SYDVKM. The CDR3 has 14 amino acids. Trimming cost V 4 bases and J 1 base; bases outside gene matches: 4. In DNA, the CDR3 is TGTGCCAGCAGTTCCCACAGGGGTTCCTACGAGCAGTACGTC. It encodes CASSSHRGSYEQYV.

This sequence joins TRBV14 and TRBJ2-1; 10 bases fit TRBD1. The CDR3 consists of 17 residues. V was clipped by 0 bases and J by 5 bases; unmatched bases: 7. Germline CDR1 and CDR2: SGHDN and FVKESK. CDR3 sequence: CASSQDLTGGWDNEQFF. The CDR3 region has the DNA TGTGCCAGCAGCCAAGACTTGACAGGGGGCTGGGACAATGAGCAGTTCTTC.

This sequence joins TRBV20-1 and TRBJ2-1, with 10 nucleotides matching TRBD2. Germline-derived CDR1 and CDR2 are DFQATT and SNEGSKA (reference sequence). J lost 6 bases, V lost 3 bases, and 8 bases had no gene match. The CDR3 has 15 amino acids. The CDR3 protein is CSASRLAGERNEQFF. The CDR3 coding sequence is TGCAGTGCTAGCCGCCTAGCGGGGGAGCGCAATGAGCAGTTCTTC.

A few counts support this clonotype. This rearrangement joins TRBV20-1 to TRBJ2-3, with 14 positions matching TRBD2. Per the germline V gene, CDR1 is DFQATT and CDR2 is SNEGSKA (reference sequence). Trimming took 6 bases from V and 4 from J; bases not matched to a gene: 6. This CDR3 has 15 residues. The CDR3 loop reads CSAPTSGGGADTQYF. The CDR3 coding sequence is TGCAGTGCACCGACTAGCGGGGGGGGGGCAGATACGCAGTATTTT.

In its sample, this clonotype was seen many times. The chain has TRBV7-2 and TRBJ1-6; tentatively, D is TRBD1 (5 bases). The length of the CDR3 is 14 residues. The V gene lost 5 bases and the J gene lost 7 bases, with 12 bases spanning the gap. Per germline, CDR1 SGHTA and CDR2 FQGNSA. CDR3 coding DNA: TGTGCCAGCAGCACCCGGGACTACAATTCACCCCTCCACTTT. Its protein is CASSTRDYNSPLHF.

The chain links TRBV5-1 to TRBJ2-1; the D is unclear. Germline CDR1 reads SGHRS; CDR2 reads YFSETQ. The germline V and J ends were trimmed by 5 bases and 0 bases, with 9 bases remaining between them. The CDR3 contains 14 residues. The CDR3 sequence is CASRRGLSYNEQFF. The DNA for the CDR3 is TGCGCCAGCAGAAGAGGCCTCTCCTACAATGAGCAGTTCTTC.

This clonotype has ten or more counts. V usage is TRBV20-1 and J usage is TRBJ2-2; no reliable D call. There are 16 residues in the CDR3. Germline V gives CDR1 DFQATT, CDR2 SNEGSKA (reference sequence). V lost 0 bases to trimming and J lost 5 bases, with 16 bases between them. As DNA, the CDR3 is TGCAGTGCTAGAGAATACGATAAGGGATTGACCGGGGAGCTGTTTTTT. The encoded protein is CSAREYDKGLTGELFF.

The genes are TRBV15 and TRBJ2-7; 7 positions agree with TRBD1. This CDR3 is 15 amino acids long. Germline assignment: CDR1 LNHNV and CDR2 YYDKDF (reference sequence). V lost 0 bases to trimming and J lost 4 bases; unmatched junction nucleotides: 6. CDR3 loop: CATSRDPGTEYEQYF. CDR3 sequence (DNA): TGTGCCACCAGCAGAGACCCCGGGACAGAGTACGAGCAGTACTTC.

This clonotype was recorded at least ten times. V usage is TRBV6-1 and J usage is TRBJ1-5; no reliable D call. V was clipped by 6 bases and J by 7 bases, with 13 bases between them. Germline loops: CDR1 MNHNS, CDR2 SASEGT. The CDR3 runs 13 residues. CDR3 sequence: CASSPFDRQPQHF. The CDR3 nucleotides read TGTGCCAGCAGCCCCTTTGACCGCCAGCCCCAGCATTTT.

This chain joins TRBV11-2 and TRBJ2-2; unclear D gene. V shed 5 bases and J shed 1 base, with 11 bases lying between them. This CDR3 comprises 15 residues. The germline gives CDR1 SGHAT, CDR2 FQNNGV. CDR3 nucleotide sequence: TGTGCCAGCAGCCTCCCCGGGTTGAACACCGGGGAGCTGTTTTTT. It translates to CASSLPGLNTGELFF.

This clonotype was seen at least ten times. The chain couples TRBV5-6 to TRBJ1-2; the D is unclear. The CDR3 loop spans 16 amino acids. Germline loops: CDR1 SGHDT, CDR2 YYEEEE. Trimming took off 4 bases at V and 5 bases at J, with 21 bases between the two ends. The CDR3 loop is CASSRSAQSGPYGYTF. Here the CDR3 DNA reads TGTGCCAGCAGCCGTTCTGCACAGAGCGGTCCTTATGGCTACACCTTC.

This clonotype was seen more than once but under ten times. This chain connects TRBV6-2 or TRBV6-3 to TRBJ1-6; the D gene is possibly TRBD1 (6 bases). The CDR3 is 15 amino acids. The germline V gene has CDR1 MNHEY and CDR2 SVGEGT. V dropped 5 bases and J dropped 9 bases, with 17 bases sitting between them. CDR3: CASSKQGQGISPLHF. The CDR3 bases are TGTGCCAGCAGTAAACAGGGTCAGGGGATTTCACCCCTCCACTTT.